The clone carrying this T cell receptor beta chain was detected only a few times. Antigen specificity is unknown. 5'RACE, which relied on constant-segment primers, yielded TCR alpha and TCR beta cDNA libraries carrying sample barcodes and UMIs. Via MiXCR, TCRdb re-called the 5' RACE reads, giving one row per CDR3 protein. The table has roughly 43,000 distinct CDR3 sequences, 9.5% seen once. This sample was taken from a study of T-cell memory formation after mild COVID-19. Study-level information: Clusters were largely donor specific. Study observations and caveats: CD4/CD8 balance held among clones contracting day 15 to 85, and later expanders leaned CD4+. Some responding clones appeared in pre-infection memory, suggesting cross-reactive memory joined.

Germline V gives CDR1 SGHDT, CDR2 YYEEEE. Trimming shortened V by 0 bases and J by 6 bases, and 9 bases separated the two germline ends. CDR3 length: 13 amino acids. The sequence was obtained from an adult woman who had mild COVID-19 (a few samples of this study predate the infection). Cell type and time point are not known. The sample was PBMCs or a T cell subset sorted from them (not recorded which). This rearrangement joins TRBV5-6 to TRBJ1-2; D gene ambiguous. This CDR3 reads CASSLADGNGYTF. The CDR3 DNA is TGTGCCAGCAGCTTGGCCGACGGCAATGGCTACACCTTC. Supplemented by reference TRBV5-6 and TRBJ1-2, the full variable domain reads DAGVTQSPTHLIKTRGQQVTLRCSPKSGHDTVSWYQQALGQGPQFIFQYYEEEERQRGNFPDRFSGHQFPNYSSELNVNALLLGDSALYLCASSLADGNGYTFGSGTRLTVV.